The 19 T cell receptor beta chains below come from one sample, sequenced in a study of OX40 agonist ivuxolimab in advanced cancers. TCRdb's table, derived via immunoSEQ multiplex PCR, lists solely in-frame clones and lacks some. The sample holds approximately 59,000 clones; roughly 84% are singletons and the top ten take about 2%. This material consisted of CD4+ or CD8+ T cells sorted from blood, taken in a trial of the OX40 agonist ivuxolimab. The receptors here all came from an adult with an advanced solid tumor such as melanoma, head and neck, liver or kidney cancer.

The chain uses TRBV6-5 and TRBJ2-3; a possible D gene is TRBD2 (6 bases). The length of the CDR3 is 13 residues. V shed 6 bases and J shed 6 bases, with 13 bases lying between them. CDR1 and CDR2 (germline): MNHEY, SVGAGI. In DNA, the CDR3 is TGTGCCAGCAGGGGGACTCCAGGGGATACGCAGTATTTT. It yields the protein CASRGTPGDTQYF.

The V call is TRBV9, the J call TRBJ1-4, with D perhaps TRBD1 (6 bases). Deletions cut 4 bases from V and 5 bases from J, with 12 bases between. In germline, CDR1 is SGDLS, CDR2 YYNGEE. The CDR3 runs to 14 residues. CDR3 nucleotide sequence: TGTGCCAGCAGCCTGAGTCAGGGGAATGAAAAACTGTTTTTT. Protein: CASSLSQGNEKLFF. Looking up the rest from reference TRBV9 and TRBJ1-4 gives the full variable domain: DSGVTQTPKHLITATGQRVTLRCSPRSGDLSVYWYQQSLDQGLQFLIQYYNGEERAKGNILERFSAQQFPDLHSELNLSSLELGDSALYFCASSLSQGNEKLFFGSGTQLSVL.

This clone is a singleton in its sample. This rearrangement joins TRBV10-2 to TRBJ2-3, with D tentatively TRBD1 or TRBD2 (6 bases each). Germline V gene data show CDR1 as WSHSY and CDR2 as SAAADI. V was shortened by 6 bases and J by 2 bases, with 12 bases between the two germline ends. The CDR3 is made up of 14 amino acids. Written as DNA, the CDR3 is TGCGCCAGCAGGAGGGGGGAGAACACAGATACGCAGTATTTT. Residues: CASRRGENTDTQYF.

This chain uses TRBV4-3 with TRBJ2-3, with 10 bases aligning to TRBD2. Unmatched junction bases numbered 7, after V lost 1 base and J lost 3 bases. The CDR3 covers 17 residues. Germline values: CDR1 LGHNA, CDR2 YSLEER. Here the CDR3 DNA reads TGCGCCAGCAGCCAAGTCCCAGCGGGGGGGCCTACAGATACGCAGTATTTT. Translating gives CASSQVPAGGPTDTQYF.

V and J are TRBV29-1 and TRBJ1-1; D is perhaps TRBD1 (6 bases). The CDR3 extends over 14 amino acids. Trimming took 6 bases from V and 4 from J, leaving 18 bases between them. Per the germline V gene, CDR1 is SQVTM and CDR2 is ANQGSEA. The CDR3 is CSVAGWGGATEAFF. DNA for the CDR3: TGCAGCGTGGCCGGATGGGGGGGGGCCACTGAAGCTTTCTTT. The variable domain in full, with the rest retrieved from reference TRBV29-1 and TRBJ1-1, is SAVISQKPSRDICQRGTSLTIQCQVDSQVTMMFWYRQQPGQSLTLIATANQGSEATYESGFVIDKFPISRPNLTFSTLTVSNMSPEDSSIYLCSVAGWGGATEAFFGQGTRLTVV.

The chain uses TRBV2 and TRBJ1-2, with D tentatively TRBD1 (5 bases). The V gene's germline CDR1 is SNHLY and CDR2 FYNNEI. The CDR3 is 13 amino acids. V was clipped by 6 bases and J by 6 bases, with 14 bases between them. The CDR3 bases are TGTGCCAGCAGCCCACGCTGGGGGGATGGCTACACCTTC. This sequence encodes CASSPRWGDGYTF.

This chain links TRBV27 with TRBJ2-7; D possibly corresponds to TRBD2 (6 bases). The CDR3 runs 13 residues. CDR1 MNHEY and CDR2 SMNVEV come from the germline V gene (reference sequence). The V end lost 8 bases, the J end lost 0 bases, and 11 bases lay between the germline ends. The CDR3 region is CASWDSLSYEQYF. DNA for the CDR3: TGTGCCAGCTGGGACTCGCTCTCCTACGAGCAGTACTTC.

The chain uses TRBV5-1 and TRBJ2-2, with D possibly TRBD1 on 6 matching bases. Between the trimmed V and J ends, which lost 5 bases and 7 bases, there was a span of 15 bases. CDR1 is SGHRS, CDR2 YFSETQ, per germline. This CDR3 contains 14 residues. CDR3 in amino acids: CASRRTNRVGELFF. The CDR3 DNA reads as TGCGCCAGCAGACGCACCAACAGGGTCGGGGAGCTGTTTTTT.

V and J are TRBV9 and TRBJ2-7, with 8 positions matching TRBD2. Trimming took 0 bases from V and 4 from J; bases not matched to a gene: 9. This CDR3 has 16 residues. In germline, CDR1 is SGDLS, CDR2 YYNGEE. As DNA, the CDR3 is TGTGCCAGCAGCGTAGGAACGGGAGGGTCTACGTACGAGCAGTACTTC. Translation gives CASSVGTGGSTYEQYF.

Notes on this clone: The junction does not match germline at one end; this may be a read error. The V and J genes are TRBV7-7 and TRBJ2-1, with D tentatively TRBD1 or TRBD2 (5 bases each). The CDR3 has 13 amino acids. CDR1 and CDR2 from the germline V gene are SSHAT and FNYEAQ (reference sequence). CDR3 coding DNA: TGTGCTAGCAGCTTAGGGGACGAAAGTGAGCAGTTCTTC. Protein product: CASSLGDESEQFF.

The rearrangement uses TRBV4-3 and TRBJ2-1, with 16 bases matching TRBD2. The V segment lost 3 bases and the J segment 8 bases; nucleotides outside the gene matches: 10. The CDR3 spans 18 residues. Germline lookup yields CDR1 LGHNA and CDR2 YSLEER. CDR3 residues: CASSQIPGLAGGRDEQFF. In DNA, the CDR3 is TGCGCCAGCAGCCAGATACCGGGACTAGCGGGGGGGCGCGATGAGCAGTTCTTC.

The chain has TRBV6-6 and TRBJ2-7; D unresolved. Per germline, CDR1 MNHNY and CDR2 SVGAGI (reference sequence). The CDR3 totals 13 residues. V lost 4 bases to trimming and J lost 9 bases, with 16 bases between them. The CDR3 loop reads CASSWGNPFVQYF. Here the CDR3 DNA reads TGTGCCAGCAGTTGGGGAAATCCCTTCGTGCAGTACTTC.

J is TRBJ1-5 and V is TRBV18; D is ambiguous. Germline CDR1 is KGHSH and CDR2 is LQKENI. This CDR3 has 15 amino acids. Trimming left V 2 bases short and J 1 base short, with 9 bases between. The CDR3 sequence is CASSPGDMSNQPQHF. The CDR3, as DNA: TGTGCCAGCTCACCAGGAGACATGAGCAATCAGCCCCAGCATTTT.

J is TRBJ2-3 and V is TRBV9; 9 positions match TRBD1. J lost 3 bases, V lost 6 bases, and 8 bases had no gene match. CDR1 is SGDLS and CDR2 is YYNGEE in the germline V gene. The CDR3 runs 15 residues. For the CDR3, the DNA is TGTGCCAGCATCTATGACAGGGGGAGGACAGATACGCAGTATTTT. Translation gives CASIYDRGRTDTQYF.

This rearrangement joins TRBV7-8 to TRBJ1-3; 7 bases fit TRBD1. V dropped 3 bases and J dropped 8; count of bases not matched to a gene: 7. From germline, CDR1 is SGHVS and CDR2 FQNEAQ. The CDR3 is 14 amino acids. The CDR3 protein is CASSFDRVSDTIYF. CDR3 nucleotide sequence: TGTGCCAGCAGCTTCGACAGGGTGTCAGACACCATATATTTT.

The rearrangement uses TRBV5-1 and TRBJ2-3; the D gene could be TRBD1 or TRBD2 (6 bases each). The CDR3 is made up of 20 amino acids. Germline assignment: CDR1 SGHRS and CDR2 YFSETQ. V lost 0 bases, J lost 5 bases, and 28 bases lay in between. The CDR3 is CASSLEWGPGGLIVGDTQYF. The CDR3 DNA sequence: TGCGCCAGCAGCTTGGAGTGGGGCCCCGGGGGCCTAATCGTGGGAGATACGCAGTATTTT.

The chain couples TRBV20-1 to TRBJ2-1; D is undetermined. V was trimmed by 3 bases and J by 8 bases, leaving 8 bases between them. The CDR3 is 11 amino acids. The germline V gene has CDR1 DFQATT and CDR2 SNEGSKA (reference sequence). The CDR3 region is CSASSGDEQFF. Written as DNA, the CDR3 is TGCAGTGCTAGCTCTGGGGATGAGCAGTTCTTC.

This chain uses TRBV7-8 with TRBJ2-5; the D is unclear. The CDR3 is 13 residues long. Germline CDR1 and CDR2: SGHVS and FQNEAQ. V gave up 3 bases and J gave up 2 bases, with 7 bases separating them. CDR3 residues: CASSLSRQETQYF. The CDR3 DNA sequence: TGTGCCAGCAGCTTGAGTAGACAAGAGACCCAGTACTTC. The full variable domain, completed using reference TRBV7-8 and TRBJ2-5, is GAGVSQSPRYKVAKRGQDVALRCDPISGHVSLFWYQQALGQGPEFLTYFQNEAQLDKSGLPSDRFFAERPEGSVSTLKIQRTQQEDSAVYLCASSLSRQETQYFGPGTRLLVL.

This chain uses TRBV6-5 with TRBJ2-7; 8 bases map to TRBD1. The germline V gene has CDR1 MNHEY and CDR2 SVGAGI. This CDR3 contains 13 residues. V shed 10 bases and J 5 bases; nucleotides not matched to a gene: 10. This CDR3 is CATIDRGIDEQYF. Here the CDR3 DNA reads TGTGCCACCATCGACAGGGGCATCGACGAGCAGTACTTC.